The 23 T cell receptor beta chains presented below share a single source sample, sequenced in a study of OX40 agonist ivuxolimab in advanced cancers. Assay used: immunoSEQ multiplex PCR; TCRdb lists only in-frame clones, some missing. The table records more than 50,000 clones, around 86% of them present only once. The sequencing here drew on CD4+ or CD8+ T cells sorted from blood, taken in a trial of the OX40 agonist ivuxolimab. These receptors were collected from an adult with an advanced solid tumor such as melanoma, head and neck, liver or kidney cancer.

The chain links TRBV10-3 to TRBJ1-2; D unclear. The CDR3 runs to 12 residues. Germline V gene sequence: CDR1 ENHRY, CDR2 SYGVKD. With 0 bases removed from V and 8 bases from J, the gap between germline ends came to 7 bases. CDR3 in amino acids: CAISESREGYTF. The CDR3, as DNA: TGTGCCATCAGTGAGTCGAGGGAAGGCTACACCTTC.

J is TRBJ1-6 and V is TRBV27; 9 bases match TRBD1. V dropped 8 bases and J dropped 9; count of bases not matched to a gene: 11. The CDR3 covers 15 residues. CDR1 MNHEY and CDR2 SMNVEV come from the germline V gene (reference sequence). The CDR3 region has the DNA TGTGCCAGCTCTACCGGACAGGGGAGAGGTTCACCCCTCCACTTT. The encoded protein is CASSTGQGRGSPLHF.

The chain couples TRBV5-1 to TRBJ2-1, with D tentatively TRBD1 (5 bases). Trimming left V 4 bases short and J 6 bases short, with 17 bases between. The CDR3 has 15 amino acids. The germline V gene has CDR1 SGHRS and CDR2 YFSETQ. The CDR3 nucleotides are TGCGCCAGCAGCAGGGTAACTCAGGGAACCAATGAGCAGTTCTTC. Its protein is CASSRVTQGTNEQFF. The full variable domain, in which reference TRBV5-1 and TRBJ2-1 provide the parts outside the CDR3, is KAGVTQTPRYLIKTRGQQVTLSCSPISGHRSVSWYQQTPGQGLQFLFEYFSETQRNKGNFPGRFSGRQFSNSRSEMNVSTLELGDSALYLCASSRVTQGTNEQFFGPGTRLTVL.

The chain couples TRBV7-2 to TRBJ2-7; a possible D gene is TRBD2 (5 bases). CDR1 is SGHTA, CDR2 FQGNSA, per germline. The CDR3 totals 15 residues. Trimming removed 5 bases at V and 5 bases at J, with 19 bases between. The CDR3 bases are TGTGCCAGCAGCCAGTCGTATAGTGGGAGCAACGAGCAGTACTTC. It yields the protein CASSQSYSGSNEQYF.

This chain uses TRBV19 with TRBJ1-2; no reliable D call. Trimming cost V 5 bases and J 6 bases, with 10 bases left between them. Germline-derived CDR1 and CDR2 are LNHDA and SQIVND (reference sequence). The CDR3 spans 12 residues. The CDR3 region is CASSRAGNGYTF. In nucleotides, the CDR3 is TGTGCCAGTAGTCGGGCTGGGAATGGCTACACCTTC. Complete variable domain (other parts from reference TRBV19 and TRBJ1-2): DGGITQSPKYLFRKEGQNVTLSCEQNLNHDAMYWYRQDPGQGLRLIYYSQIVNDFQKGDIAEGYSVSREKKESFPLTVTSAQKNPTAFYLCASSRAGNGYTFGSGTRLTVV.

This clone was picked up a small number of times. The chain has TRBV19 and TRBJ1-4, with a possible D match to TRBD1 (6 bases). The CDR3 is 15 residues long. V was shortened by 5 bases and J by 8 bases, with 18 bases between the two germline ends. Looked up from germline, CDR1 is LNHDA and CDR2 is SQIVND (reference sequence). The CDR3 sequence: CASSHHTGSDEKLFF. CDR3 coding DNA: TGTGCCAGTAGTCACCATACAGGGTCTGACGAAAAACTGTTTTTT. The whole variable domain, filled in from reference TRBV19 and TRBJ1-4, reads DGGITQSPKYLFRKEGQNVTLSCEQNLNHDAMYWYRQDPGQGLRLIYYSQIVNDFQKGDIAEGYSVSREKKESFPLTVTSAQKNPTAFYLCASSHHTGSDEKLFFGSGTQLSVL.

This chain uses TRBV18 with TRBJ1-5; 7 bases line up with TRBD1. The V segment lost 5 bases and the J segment 5 bases; nucleotides outside the gene matches: 9. The CDR3 is 15 residues long. Germline lookup yields CDR1 KGHSH and CDR2 LQKENI. The CDR3 sequence is CASSSGQAGDQPQHF. CDR3 sequence (DNA): TGTGCCAGCTCATCAGGACAGGCTGGGGATCAGCCCCAGCATTTT. Full variable domain (rest looked up from reference TRBV18 and TRBJ1-5): NAGVMQNPRHLVRRRGQEARLRCSPMKGHSHVYWYRQLPEEGLKFMVYLQKENIIDESGMPKERFSAEFPKEGPSILRIQQVVRGDSAAYFCASSSGQAGDQPQHFGDGTRLSIL.

Comment on this clone: Other nucleotide sequences from this sample produce the same CDR3. The V and J genes are TRBV6-5 and TRBJ1-1; D gene unclear. Trimming left V 6 bases short and J 1 base short, with 3 bases between. The CDR3 has 11 residues. Germline V gene data show CDR1 as MNHEY and CDR2 as SVGAGI. CDR3 bases: TGTGCCAGCAGAGGGAACACTGAAGCTTTCTTT. Translated: CASRGNTEAFF.

The V call is TRBV9, the J call TRBJ2-7; D remains unclear. Germline CDR1 SGDLS, CDR2 YYNGEE. The CDR3 is 15 residues long. Trimming removed 0 bases from V and 3 bases from J, with 13 bases in between. DNA for the CDR3: TGTGCCAGCAGCGTAGGAGTGGGAAATTACTACGAGCAGTACTTC. Encoded protein: CASSVGVGNYYEQYF.

The chain has TRBV20-1 and TRBJ1-2; D ambiguous. The CDR3 is 11 amino acids. Trimming pared 3 bases from V and 2 bases from J, leaving 4 bases between. The germline CDR1 and CDR2 sequences are DFQATT and SNEGSKA (reference sequence). The CDR3: CSARKNYGYTF. In nucleotides, the CDR3 is TGCAGTGCTAGGAAGAACTATGGCTACACCTTC.

The chain is built from TRBV9 and TRBJ1-3, with a tentative D call TRBD1 (5 bases). The V end was cut by 4 bases, the J end by 2 bases, with 10 bases between. Germline CDR1 and CDR2: SGDLS and YYNGEE. CDR3 length equals 14 residues. CDR3 sequence reads: CASSRMGPGNTIYF. The CDR3 region has the DNA TGTGCCAGCAGCAGAATGGGACCTGGAAACACCATATATTTT.

The gene calls are TRBV27 and TRBJ2-7, with no clear D. Germline values: CDR1 MNHEY, CDR2 SMNVEV (reference sequence). CDR3 length equals 13 residues. Trimming took 5 bases from V and 2 from J, leaving 10 bases between them. The CDR3 sequence: CASSNSGPYEQYF. The CDR3 bases are TGTGCCAGCAGTAATTCGGGCCCCTACGAGCAGTACTTC.

The chain employs TRBV4-1 and TRBJ1-4; TRBD1 agrees at 7 bases. CDR1 is MGHRA and CDR2 is YSYEKL in the germline V gene. The CDR3 runs 16 residues. V gave up 4 bases and J gave up 4 bases; unmatched junction bases: 9. The chain's CDR3 is CASSRRDRVINEKLFF. CDR3 coding DNA: TGCGCCAGCAGCCGCCGAGACAGGGTCATTAATGAAAAACTGTTTTTT.

The rearrangement links TRBV25-1 to TRBJ2-1, with no clear D. In germline, CDR1 is MGHDK, CDR2 SYGVNS. Deletions cut 1 base from V and 4 bases from J, with 17 bases between. The CDR3 has 17 residues. CDR3 in DNA: TGTGCCAGCAGTGAATCATTGAAGGCAATTCAATACAATGAGCAGTTCTTC. Amino acid sequence: CASSESLKAIQYNEQFF.

This clone was picked up a small number of times. This sequence joins TRBV11-1 and TRBJ2-5; no definite D call. The CDR3 is 11 amino acids. CDR1 is SGHAT, CDR2 FQDESV, per germline (reference sequence). V gave up 3 bases and J gave up 5 bases, with 4 bases separating them. CDR3 nucleotide sequence: TGTGCCAGCAGCTTCGGGGAGACCCAGTACTTC. It encodes CASSFGETQYF.

This chain joins TRBV9 and TRBJ2-5; 9 bases fit TRBD2. There are 16 residues in the CDR3. Germline lookup yields CDR1 SGDLS and CDR2 YYNGEE. Trimming took 4 bases from V and 5 from J; bases not matched to a gene: 12. The CDR3 region is CASSLRGVAGVETQYF. For the CDR3, the DNA is TGTGCCAGCAGCCTCAGAGGGGTAGCGGGAGTGGAGACCCAGTACTTC.

The chain joins TRBV2 to TRBJ2-3; no clear D gene. The germline CDR1 and CDR2 sequences are SNHLY and FYNNEI. V shed 0 bases and J shed 6 bases, with 10 bases lying between them. The CDR3 is 14 amino acids. CDR3 region: CASSEALVPDTQYF. Here the CDR3 DNA reads TGTGCCAGCAGTGAAGCTCTGGTCCCCGATACGCAGTATTTT.

The V call is TRBV28, the J call TRBJ2-5; D not certain. The CDR3 runs 13 residues. CDR1 and CDR2 from the germline V gene are MDHEN and SYDVKM. Trimming stripped 0 bases from V and 3 bases from J, with 5 bases between. The CDR3 sequence is CASSLWQEETQYF. The CDR3 DNA is TGTGCCAGCAGTTTATGGCAGGAAGAGACCCAGTACTTC.

The V and J genes are TRBV6-5 and TRBJ1-4; unclear D gene. The CDR3 runs 15 residues. Germline values: CDR1 MNHEY, CDR2 SVGAGI. V was cut by 0 bases and J by 7 bases, with 12 bases left in between. CDR3 coding DNA: TGTGCCAGCAGTTACTCGAAGGGATCAGTTGAAAAACTGTTTTTT. It yields the protein CASSYSKGSVEKLFF.

V usage is TRBV5-1 and J usage is TRBJ1-6, with D possibly being TRBD1 (6 bases). The V end was cut by 3 bases, the J end by 0 bases, with 13 bases between. The CDR3 totals 17 residues. Germline V CDR1 and CDR2: SGHRS, YFSETQ. In nucleotides, the CDR3 is TGCGCCAGCAGCTCCAGGACAGCGAGCTCCTATAATTCACCCCTCCACTTT. Protein sequence: CASSSRTASSYNSPLHF. Together with reference TRBV5-1 and TRBJ1-6, the CDR3 gives the full variable domain: KAGVTQTPRYLIKTRGQQVTLSCSPISGHRSVSWYQQTPGQGLQFLFEYFSETQRNKGNFPGRFSGRQFSNSRSEMNVSTLELGDSALYLCASSSRTASSYNSPLHFGNGTRLTVT.

This rearrangement joins TRBV7-2 to TRBJ1-1, with D possibly matching TRBD1 (5 bases). Germline loops: CDR1 SGHTA, CDR2 FQGNSA. The CDR3 spans 14 residues. Between the trimmed V and J ends, which lost 5 bases and 5 bases, there was a span of 15 bases. CDR3 loop: CASSLLSGGTEAFF. The CDR3, as DNA: TGTGCCAGCAGCCTCCTGTCGGGGGGTACTGAAGCTTTCTTT.

This sequence joins TRBV7-9 and TRBJ1-4, with 9 bases lining up with TRBD1. The CDR3 consists of 13 residues. V was pared by 6 bases and J by 7 bases, with 3 bases of the junction left unmatched. CDR1 SEHNR and CDR2 FQNEAQ come from the germline V gene (reference sequence). CDR3: CASRGTGTEKLFF. DNA of the CDR3: TGTGCCAGCAGGGGGACAGGGACTGAAAAACTGTTTTTT.

This clone appeared a single time. This sequence joins TRBV5-8 and TRBJ1-5; D gene uncertain. The CDR3 extends over 14 amino acids. Trimming shortened V by 0 bases and J by 7 bases, and 11 bases separated the two germline ends. From germline, CDR1 is SGHTS and CDR2 YDEGEE. The DNA of the CDR3 is TGTGCCAGCAGCTTGGCCCGATCGGCCCAGCCCCAGCATTTT. This codes for CASSLARSAQPQHF.